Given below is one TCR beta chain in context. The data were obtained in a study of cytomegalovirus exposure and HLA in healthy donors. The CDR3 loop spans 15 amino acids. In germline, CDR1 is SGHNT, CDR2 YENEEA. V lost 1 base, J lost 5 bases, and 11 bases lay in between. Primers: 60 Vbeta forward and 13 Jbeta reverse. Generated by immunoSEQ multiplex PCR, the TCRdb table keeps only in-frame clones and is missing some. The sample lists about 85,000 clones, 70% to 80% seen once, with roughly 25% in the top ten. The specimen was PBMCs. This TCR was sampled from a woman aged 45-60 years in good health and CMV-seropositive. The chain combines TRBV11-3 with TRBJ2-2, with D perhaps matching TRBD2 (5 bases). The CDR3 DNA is TGTGCCAGCAGCTTAGCGGGGAGTAGAACCGGGGAGCTGTTTTTT. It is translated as CASSLAGSRTGELFF. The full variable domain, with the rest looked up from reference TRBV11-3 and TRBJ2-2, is EAGVVQSPRYKIIEKKQPVAFWCNPISGHNTLYWYLQNLGQGPELLIRYENEEAVDDSQLPKDRFSAERLKGVDSTLKIQPAELGDSAVYLCASSLAGSRTGELFFGEGSRLTVL.